A single T cell receptor beta chain is shown here with its context. The antigen is undetermined. Because it lacks the conserved phenylalanine or tryptophan at the end, this CDR3 is likely a read error. TCR alpha and beta CDR3 regions were amplified from RNA using iRepertoire nested multiplex PCR. Input was about 85-450 ng of tissue mRNA or PBMC total RNA. TCRdb itself ran the multiplex PCR reads through MiXCR, one entry per CDR3 protein. The sample contains under 150,000 distinct CDR3 sequences, 20% to 25% of which appear only once. This specimen belongs to a study of glioma-infiltrating T cells. Study outcomes and limitations: Very few CDR3 sequences were shared between tissue and blood. Above-expected tissue-blood divergence occurred in all gliomas, most in low-grade ones.

This CDR3 contains 16 residues. The V end lost 6 bases, the J end lost 1 base, and 21 bases lay between the germline ends. Germline V CDR1 and CDR2: SQVTM, ANQGSEA. The specimen sequenced was glioma tissue, nonneoplastic brain tissue, or PBMCs (not recorded which). This clonotype originated in a human donor with low-grade glioma or glioblastoma, undergoing nonglioma brain surgery, or in good health (not recorded which). The V call is TRBV29-1, the J call TRBJ1-2, with D possibly being TRBD1 (6 bases). The CDR3 DNA is TGCAGCGTCGCACGGCAGGGGCAGACCAATAACTATGGCTACACCCTC. Encoded protein: CSVARQGQTNNYGYTL.